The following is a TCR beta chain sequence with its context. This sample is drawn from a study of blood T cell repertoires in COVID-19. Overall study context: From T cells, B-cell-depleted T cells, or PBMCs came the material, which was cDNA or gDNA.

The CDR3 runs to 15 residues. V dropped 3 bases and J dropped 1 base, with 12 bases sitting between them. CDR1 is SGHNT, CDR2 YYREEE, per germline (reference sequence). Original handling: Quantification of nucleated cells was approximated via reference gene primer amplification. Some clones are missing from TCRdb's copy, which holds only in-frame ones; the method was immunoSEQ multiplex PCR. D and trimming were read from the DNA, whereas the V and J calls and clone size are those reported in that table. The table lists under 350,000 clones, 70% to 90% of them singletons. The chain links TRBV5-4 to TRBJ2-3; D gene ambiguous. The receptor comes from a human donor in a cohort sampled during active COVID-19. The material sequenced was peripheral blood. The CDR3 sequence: CASSSDSVRTDTQYF. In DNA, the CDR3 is TGTGCCAGCAGCTCAGATTCTGTTCGCACAGATACGCAGTATTTT.